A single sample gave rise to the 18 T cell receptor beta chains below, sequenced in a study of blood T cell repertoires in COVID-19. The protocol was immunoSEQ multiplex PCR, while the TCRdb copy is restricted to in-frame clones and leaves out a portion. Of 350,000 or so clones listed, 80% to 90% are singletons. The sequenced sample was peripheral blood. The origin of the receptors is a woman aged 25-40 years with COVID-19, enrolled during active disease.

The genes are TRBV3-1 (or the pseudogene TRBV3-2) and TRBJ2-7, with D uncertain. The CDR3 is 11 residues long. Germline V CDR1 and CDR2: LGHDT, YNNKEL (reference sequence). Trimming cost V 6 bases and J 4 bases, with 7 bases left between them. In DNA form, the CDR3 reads TGTGCCAGCAGTTATGAGTACGAGCAGTACTTC. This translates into CASSYEYEQYF.

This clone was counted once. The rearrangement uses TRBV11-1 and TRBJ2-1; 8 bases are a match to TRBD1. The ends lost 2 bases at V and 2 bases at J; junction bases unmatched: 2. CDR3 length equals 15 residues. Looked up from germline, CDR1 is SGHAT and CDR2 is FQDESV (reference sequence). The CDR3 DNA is TGTGCCAGCAGCTTAAGCAGGGGGCCCTACAATGAGCAGTTCTTC. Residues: CASSLSRGPYNEQFF.

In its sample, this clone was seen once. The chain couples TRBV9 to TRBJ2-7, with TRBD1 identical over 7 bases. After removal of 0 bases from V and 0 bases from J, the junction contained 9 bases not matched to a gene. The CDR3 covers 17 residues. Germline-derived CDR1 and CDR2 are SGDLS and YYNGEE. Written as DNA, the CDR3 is TGTGCCAGCAGCGTAGGAGGGGACAGACGATACTCCTACGAGCAGTACTTC. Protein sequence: CASSVGGDRRYSYEQYF.

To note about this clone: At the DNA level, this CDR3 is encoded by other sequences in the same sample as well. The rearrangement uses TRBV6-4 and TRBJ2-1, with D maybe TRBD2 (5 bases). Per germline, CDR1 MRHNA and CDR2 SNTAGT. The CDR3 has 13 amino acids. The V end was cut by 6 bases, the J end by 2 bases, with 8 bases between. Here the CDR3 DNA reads TGTGCCAGCAGCGAGGGAGCCTACAATGAGCAGTTCTTC. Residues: CASSEGAYNEQFF.

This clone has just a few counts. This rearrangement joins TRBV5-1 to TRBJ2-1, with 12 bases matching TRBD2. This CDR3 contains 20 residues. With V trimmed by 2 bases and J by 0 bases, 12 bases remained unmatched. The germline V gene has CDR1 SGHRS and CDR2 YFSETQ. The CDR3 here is CASSFETSGSPTSSYNEQFF. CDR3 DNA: TGCGCCAGCAGCTTTGAGACTAGCGGGAGTCCCACCAGCTCCTACAATGAGCAGTTCTTC.

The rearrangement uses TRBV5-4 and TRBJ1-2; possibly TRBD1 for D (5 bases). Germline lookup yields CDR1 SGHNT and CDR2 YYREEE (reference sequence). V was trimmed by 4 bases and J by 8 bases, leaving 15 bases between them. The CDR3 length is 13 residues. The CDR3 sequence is CASSREGPWGYTF. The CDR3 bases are TGTGCCAGCAGCAGGGAGGGGCCATGGGGCTACACCTTC.

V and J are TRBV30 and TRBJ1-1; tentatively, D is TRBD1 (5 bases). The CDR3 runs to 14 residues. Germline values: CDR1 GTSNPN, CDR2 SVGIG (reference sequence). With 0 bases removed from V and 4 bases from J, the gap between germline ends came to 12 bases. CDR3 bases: TGTGCCTGGAGTGTAAGTAGGGGTAGCACTGAAGCTTTCTTT. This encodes CAWSVSRGSTEAFF.

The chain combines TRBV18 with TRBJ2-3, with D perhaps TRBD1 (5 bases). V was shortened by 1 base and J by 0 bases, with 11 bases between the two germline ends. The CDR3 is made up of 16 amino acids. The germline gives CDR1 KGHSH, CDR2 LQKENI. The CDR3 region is CASSPLATASTDTQYF. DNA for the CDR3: TGTGCCAGCTCACCACTTGCGACAGCTAGCACAGATACGCAGTATTTT.

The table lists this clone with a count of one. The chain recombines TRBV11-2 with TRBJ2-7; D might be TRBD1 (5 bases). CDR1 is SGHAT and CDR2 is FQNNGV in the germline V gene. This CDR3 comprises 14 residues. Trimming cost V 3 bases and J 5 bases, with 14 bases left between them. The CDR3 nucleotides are TGTGCCAGCAGCTTGAGCAGGGTAGTCCACGAGCAGTACTTC. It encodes CASSLSRVVHEQYF.

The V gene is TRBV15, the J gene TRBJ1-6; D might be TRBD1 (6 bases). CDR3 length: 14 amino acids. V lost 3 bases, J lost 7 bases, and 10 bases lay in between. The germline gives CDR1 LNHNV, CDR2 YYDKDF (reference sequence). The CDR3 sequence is CATSRTGQNSPLHF. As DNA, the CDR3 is TGTGCCACCAGCAGGACAGGACAGAATTCACCCCTCCACTTT.

DNA of the CDR3: TGTGCCAGCAGTTTAGGGACAGACACTGAAGCTTTCTTT. It codes for CASSLGTDTEAFF. This chain uses TRBV12-3 or TRBV12-4 with TRBJ1-1; a possible D gene is TRBD1 (6 bases). Trimming shortened V by 1 base and J by 3 bases, and 6 bases separated the two germline ends. CDR3 length: 13 amino acids.

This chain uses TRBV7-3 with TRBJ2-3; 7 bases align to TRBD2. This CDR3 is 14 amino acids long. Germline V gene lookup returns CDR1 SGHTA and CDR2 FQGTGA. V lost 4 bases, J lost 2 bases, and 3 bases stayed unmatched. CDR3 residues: CASSWTSSTDTQYF. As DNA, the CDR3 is TGTGCCAGCAGCTGGACTAGTTCCACAGATACGCAGTATTTT.

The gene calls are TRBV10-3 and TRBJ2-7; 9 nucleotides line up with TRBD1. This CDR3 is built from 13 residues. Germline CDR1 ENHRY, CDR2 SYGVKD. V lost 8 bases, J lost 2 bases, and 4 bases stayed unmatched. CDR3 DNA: TGTGCCATCGGGGGGACAGGGACCTACGAGCAGTACTTC. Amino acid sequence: CAIGGTGTYEQYF.

The CDR3 sequence is CASSPYLGDEQFF. The CDR3 nucleotides read TGTGCCAGCAGCCCCTATTTAGGGGATGAGCAGTTCTTC. V and J are TRBV7-3 and TRBJ2-1; TRBD1 is a possible D gene (5 bases). Germline V lookup: CDR1 SGHTA, CDR2 FQGTGA. CDR3 size: 13 residues. V was cut by 5 bases and J by 8 bases, with 13 bases left in between.

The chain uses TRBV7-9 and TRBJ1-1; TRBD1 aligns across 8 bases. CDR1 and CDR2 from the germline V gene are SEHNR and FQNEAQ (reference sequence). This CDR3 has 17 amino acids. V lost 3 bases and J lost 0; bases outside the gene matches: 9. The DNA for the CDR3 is TGTGCCAGCAGCTTCCTGCCCGGGACAGGATTGAACACTGAAGCTTTCTTT. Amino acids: CASSFLPGTGLNTEAFF.

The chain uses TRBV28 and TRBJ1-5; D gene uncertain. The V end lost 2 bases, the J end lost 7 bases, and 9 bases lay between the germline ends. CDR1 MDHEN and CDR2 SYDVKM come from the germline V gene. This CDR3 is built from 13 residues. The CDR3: CASSLSQVQPQHF. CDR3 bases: TGTGCCAGCAGTTTAAGTCAGGTCCAGCCCCAGCATTTT.

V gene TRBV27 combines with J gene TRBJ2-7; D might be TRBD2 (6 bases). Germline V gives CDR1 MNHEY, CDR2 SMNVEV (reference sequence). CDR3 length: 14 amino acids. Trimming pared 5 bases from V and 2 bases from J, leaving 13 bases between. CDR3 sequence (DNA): TGTGCCAGCAGTGCGGGACTCACGGCCTACGAGCAGTACTTC. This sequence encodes CASSAGLTAYEQYF.

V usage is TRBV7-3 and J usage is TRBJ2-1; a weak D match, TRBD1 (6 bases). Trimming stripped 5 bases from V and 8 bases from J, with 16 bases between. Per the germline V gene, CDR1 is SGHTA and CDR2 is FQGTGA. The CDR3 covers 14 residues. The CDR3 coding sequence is TGTGCCAGCAGCCCTGGGGGCTGGTTGGATGAGCAGTTCTTC. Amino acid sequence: CASSPGGWLDEQFF. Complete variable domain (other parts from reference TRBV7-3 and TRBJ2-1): GAGVSQTPSNKVTEKGKYVELRCDPISGHTALYWYRQSLGQGPEFLIYFQGTGAADDSGLPNDRFFAVRPEGSVSTLKIQRTERGDSAVYLCASSPGGWLDEQFFGPGTRLTVL.